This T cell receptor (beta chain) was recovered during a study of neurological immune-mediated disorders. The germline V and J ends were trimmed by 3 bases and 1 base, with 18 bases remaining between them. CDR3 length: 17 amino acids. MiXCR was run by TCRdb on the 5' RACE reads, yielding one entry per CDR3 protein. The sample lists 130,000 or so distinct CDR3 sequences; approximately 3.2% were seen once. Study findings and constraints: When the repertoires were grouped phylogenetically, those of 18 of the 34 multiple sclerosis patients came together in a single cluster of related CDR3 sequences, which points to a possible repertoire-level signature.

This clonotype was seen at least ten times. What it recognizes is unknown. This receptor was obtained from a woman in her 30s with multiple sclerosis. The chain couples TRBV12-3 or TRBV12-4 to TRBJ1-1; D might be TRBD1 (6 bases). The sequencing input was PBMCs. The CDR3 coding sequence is TGTGCCAGCAGTTTTCCTCTGGGGGCTAGGTCGAACACTGAAGCTTTCTTT. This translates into CASSFPLGARSNTEAFF.